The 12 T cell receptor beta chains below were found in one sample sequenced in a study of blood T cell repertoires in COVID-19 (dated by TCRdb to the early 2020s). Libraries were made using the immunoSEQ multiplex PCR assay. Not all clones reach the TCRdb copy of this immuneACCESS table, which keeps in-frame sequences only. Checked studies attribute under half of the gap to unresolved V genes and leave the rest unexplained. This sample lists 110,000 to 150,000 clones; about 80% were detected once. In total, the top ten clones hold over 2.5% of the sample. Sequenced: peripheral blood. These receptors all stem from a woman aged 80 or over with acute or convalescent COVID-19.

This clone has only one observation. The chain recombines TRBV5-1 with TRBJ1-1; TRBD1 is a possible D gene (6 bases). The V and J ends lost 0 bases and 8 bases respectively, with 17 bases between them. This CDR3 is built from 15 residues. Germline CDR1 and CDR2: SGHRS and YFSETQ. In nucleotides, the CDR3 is TGCGCCAGCAGCTTGGTTGGTCTGCAGGACAGAGAAGCTTTCTTT. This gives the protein CASSLVGLQDREAFF.

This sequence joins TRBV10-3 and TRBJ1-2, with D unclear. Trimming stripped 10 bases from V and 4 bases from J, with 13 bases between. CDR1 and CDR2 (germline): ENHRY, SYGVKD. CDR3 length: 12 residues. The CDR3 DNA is TGTGCCACCCGGAGCGAAGGCTATGGCTACACCTTC. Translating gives CATRSEGYGYTF.

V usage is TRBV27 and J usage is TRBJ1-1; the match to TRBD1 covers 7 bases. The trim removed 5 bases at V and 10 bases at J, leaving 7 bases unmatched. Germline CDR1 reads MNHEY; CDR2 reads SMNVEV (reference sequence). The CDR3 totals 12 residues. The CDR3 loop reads CASSPSTGLAFF. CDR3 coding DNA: TGTGCCAGCAGTCCTTCGACAGGGTTAGCTTTCTTT.

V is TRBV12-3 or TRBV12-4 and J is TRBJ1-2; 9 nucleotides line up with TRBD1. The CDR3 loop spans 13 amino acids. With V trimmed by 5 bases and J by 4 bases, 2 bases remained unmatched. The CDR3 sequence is CASSIQGAYGYTF. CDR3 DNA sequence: TGTGCCAGCAGTATACAGGGGGCCTATGGCTACACCTTC.

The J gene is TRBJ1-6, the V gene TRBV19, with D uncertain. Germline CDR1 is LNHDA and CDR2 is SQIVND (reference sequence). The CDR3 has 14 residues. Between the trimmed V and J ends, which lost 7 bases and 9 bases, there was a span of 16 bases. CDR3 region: CASTPFEGTSPLHF. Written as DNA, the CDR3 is TGTGCCAGTACCCCCTTTGAGGGCACTTCACCCCTCCACTTT.

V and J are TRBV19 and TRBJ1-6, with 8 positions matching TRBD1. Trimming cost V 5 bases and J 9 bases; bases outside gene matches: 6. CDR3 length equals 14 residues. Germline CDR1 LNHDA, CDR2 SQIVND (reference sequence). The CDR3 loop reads CASSSGQGFSPLHF. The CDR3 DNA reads TGTGCCAGTAGTTCCGGACAGGGTTTTTCACCCCTCCACTTT.

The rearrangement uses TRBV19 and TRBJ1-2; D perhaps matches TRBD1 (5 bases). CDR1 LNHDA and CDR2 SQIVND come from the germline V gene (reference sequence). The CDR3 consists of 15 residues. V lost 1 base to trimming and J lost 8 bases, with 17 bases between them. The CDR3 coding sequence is TGTGCCAGTAGTATAGGGGGCATGGGAAAGAAAGGCTACACCTTC. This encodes CASSIGGMGKKGYTF.

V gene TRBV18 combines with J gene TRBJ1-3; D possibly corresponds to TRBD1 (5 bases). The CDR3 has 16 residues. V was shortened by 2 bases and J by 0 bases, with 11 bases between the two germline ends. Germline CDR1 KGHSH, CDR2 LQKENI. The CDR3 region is CASSPARVGSGNTIYF. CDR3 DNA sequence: TGTGCCAGCTCACCAGCCAGGGTGGGCTCTGGAAACACCATATATTTT.

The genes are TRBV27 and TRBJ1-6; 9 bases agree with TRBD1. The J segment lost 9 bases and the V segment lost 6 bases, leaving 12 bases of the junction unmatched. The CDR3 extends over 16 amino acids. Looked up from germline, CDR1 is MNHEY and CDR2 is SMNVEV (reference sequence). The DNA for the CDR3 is TGTGCCAGCAGCTCGACTCCGGGACAGGGAAGTTCACCCCTCCACTTT. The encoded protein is CASSSTPGQGSSPLHF.

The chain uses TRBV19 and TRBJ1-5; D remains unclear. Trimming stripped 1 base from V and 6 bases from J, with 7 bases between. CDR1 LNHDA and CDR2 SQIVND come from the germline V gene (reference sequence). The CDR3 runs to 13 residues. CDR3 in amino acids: CASSIGWAQPQHF. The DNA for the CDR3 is TGTGCCAGTAGTATAGGGTGGGCTCAGCCCCAGCATTTT. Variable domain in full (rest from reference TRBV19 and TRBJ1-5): DGGITQSPKYLFRKEGQNVTLSCEQNLNHDAMYWYRQDPGQGLRLIYYSQIVNDFQKGDIAEGYSVSREKKESFPLTVTSAQKNPTAFYLCASSIGWAQPQHFGDGTRLSIL.

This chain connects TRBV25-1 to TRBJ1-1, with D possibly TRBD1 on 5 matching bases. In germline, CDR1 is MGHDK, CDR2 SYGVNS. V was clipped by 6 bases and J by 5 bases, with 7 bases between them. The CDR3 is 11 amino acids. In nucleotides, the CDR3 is TGTGCCAGCAGCCGGGGGACTGAAGCTTTCTTT. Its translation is CASSRGTEAFF. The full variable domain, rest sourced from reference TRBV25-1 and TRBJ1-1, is EADIYQTPRYLVIGTGKKITLECSQTMGHDKMYWYQQDPGMELHLIHYSYGVNSTEKGDLSSESTVSRIRTEHFPLTLESARPSHTSQYLCASSRGTEAFFGQGTRLTVV.

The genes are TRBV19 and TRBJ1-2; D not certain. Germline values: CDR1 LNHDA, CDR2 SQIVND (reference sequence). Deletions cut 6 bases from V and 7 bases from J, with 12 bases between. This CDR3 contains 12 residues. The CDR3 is CASRSPGFGYTF. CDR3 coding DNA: TGTGCCAGTAGGTCCCCAGGATTTGGCTACACCTTC. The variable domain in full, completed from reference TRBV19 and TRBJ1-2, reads DGGITQSPKYLFRKEGQNVTLSCEQNLNHDAMYWYRQDPGQGLRLIYYSQIVNDFQKGDIAEGYSVSREKKESFPLTVTSAQKNPTAFYLCASRSPGFGYTFGSGTRLTVV.